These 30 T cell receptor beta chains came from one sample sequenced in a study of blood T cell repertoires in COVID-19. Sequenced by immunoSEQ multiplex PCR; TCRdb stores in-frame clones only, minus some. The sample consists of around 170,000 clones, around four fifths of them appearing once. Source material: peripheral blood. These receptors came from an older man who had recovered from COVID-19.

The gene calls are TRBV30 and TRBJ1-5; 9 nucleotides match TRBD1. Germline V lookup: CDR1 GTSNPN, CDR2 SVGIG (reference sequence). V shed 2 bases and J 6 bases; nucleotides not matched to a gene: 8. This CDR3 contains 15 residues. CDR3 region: CAWSFFGQGSQPQHF. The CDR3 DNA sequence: TGTGCCTGGAGTTTCTTCGGACAGGGGAGTCAGCCCCAGCATTTT.

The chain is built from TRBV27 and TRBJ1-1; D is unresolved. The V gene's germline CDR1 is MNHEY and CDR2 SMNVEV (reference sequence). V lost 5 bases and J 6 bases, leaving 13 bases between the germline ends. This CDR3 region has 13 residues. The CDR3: CASSPRPWAEAFF. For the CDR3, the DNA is TGTGCCAGCAGTCCTAGGCCGTGGGCTGAAGCTTTCTTT.

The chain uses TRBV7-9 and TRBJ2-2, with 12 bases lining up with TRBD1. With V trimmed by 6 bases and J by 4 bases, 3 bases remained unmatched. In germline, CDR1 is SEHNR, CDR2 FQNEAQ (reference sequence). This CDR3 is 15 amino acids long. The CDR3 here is CASRAGQGATGELFF. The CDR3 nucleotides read TGTGCCAGCAGAGCGGGACAGGGGGCCACCGGGGAGCTGTTTTTT.

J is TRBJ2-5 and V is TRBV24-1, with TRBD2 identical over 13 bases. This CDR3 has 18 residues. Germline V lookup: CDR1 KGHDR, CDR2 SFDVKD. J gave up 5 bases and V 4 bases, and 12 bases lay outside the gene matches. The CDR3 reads CATSDTSRTSGSRETQYF. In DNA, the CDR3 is TGTGCCACCAGTGACACAAGCCGGACTAGCGGGAGTAGGGAGACCCAGTACTTC.

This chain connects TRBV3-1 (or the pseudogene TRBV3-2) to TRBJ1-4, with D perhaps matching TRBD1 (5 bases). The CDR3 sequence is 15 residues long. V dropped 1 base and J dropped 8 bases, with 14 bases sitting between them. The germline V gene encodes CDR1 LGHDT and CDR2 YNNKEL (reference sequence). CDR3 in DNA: TGTGCCAGCAGCCAAGTTCTCAGGGTGGAGGAAAAACTGTTTTTT. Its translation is CASSQVLRVEEKLFF.

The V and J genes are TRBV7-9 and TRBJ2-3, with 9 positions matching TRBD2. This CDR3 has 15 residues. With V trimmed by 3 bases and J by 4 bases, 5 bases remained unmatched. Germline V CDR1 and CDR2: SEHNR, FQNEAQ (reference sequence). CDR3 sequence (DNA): TGTGCCAGCAGCTTTGGGACTAGCTATGCAGATACGCAGTATTTT. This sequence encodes CASSFGTSYADTQYF.

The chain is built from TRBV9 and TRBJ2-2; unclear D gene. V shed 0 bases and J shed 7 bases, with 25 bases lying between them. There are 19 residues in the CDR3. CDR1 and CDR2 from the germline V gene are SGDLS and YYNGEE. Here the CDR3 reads CASSVVNLGGPKSLGELFF. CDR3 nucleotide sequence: TGTGCCAGCAGCGTAGTAAATTTAGGTGGGCCAAAGAGCCTCGGGGAGCTGTTTTTT.

The DNA for the CDR3 is TGTGCCAGCAGCCAAGGGCCTCGCACCGGGGAGCTGTTTTTT. The encoded protein is CASSQGPRTGELFF. V gene TRBV3-1 (or the pseudogene TRBV3-2) combines with J gene TRBJ2-2; D not certain. The V end lost 1 base, the J end lost 4 bases, and 7 bases lay between the germline ends. This CDR3 is built from 14 residues. The germline gives CDR1 LGHDT, CDR2 YNNKEL (reference sequence).

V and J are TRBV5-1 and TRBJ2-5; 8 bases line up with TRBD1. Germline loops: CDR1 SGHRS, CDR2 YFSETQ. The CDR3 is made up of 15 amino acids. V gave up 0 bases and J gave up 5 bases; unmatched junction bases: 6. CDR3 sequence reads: CASSLAPGGGETQYF. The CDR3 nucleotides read TGCGCCAGCAGCTTGGCCCCAGGGGGCGGTGAGACCCAGTACTTC.

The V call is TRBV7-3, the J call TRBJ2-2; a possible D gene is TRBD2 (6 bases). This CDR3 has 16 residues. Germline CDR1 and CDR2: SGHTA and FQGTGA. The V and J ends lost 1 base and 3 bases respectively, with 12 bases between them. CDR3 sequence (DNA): TGTGCCAGCAGCTTAAGTCCGGGAGCGTACACCGGGGAGCTGTTTTTT. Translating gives CASSLSPGAYTGELFF.

CDR3 DNA: TGTGCCAGTAGTATAGCACCGGGACAGGTCAACACTGAAGCTTTCTTT. Its translation is CASSIAPGQVNTEAFF. The V and J genes are TRBV19 and TRBJ1-1, with 8 bases aligning to TRBD1. The CDR3 covers 16 residues. V shed 1 base and J 2 bases; nucleotides not matched to a gene: 6. Germline CDR1 and CDR2: LNHDA and SQIVND (reference sequence).

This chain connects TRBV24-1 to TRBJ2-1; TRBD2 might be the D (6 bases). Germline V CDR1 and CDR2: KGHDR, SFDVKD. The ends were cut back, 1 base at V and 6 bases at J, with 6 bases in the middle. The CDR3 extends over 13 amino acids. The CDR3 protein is CATSDLLANEQFF. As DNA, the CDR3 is TGTGCCACCAGTGATTTACTAGCCAATGAGCAGTTCTTC.

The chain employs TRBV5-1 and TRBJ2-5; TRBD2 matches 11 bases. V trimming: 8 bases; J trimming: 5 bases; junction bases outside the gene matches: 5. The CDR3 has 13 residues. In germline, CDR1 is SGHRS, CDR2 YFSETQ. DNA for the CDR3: TGCGCCAGTAGCGGGAGGGCCGGGGAGACCCAGTACTTC. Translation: CASSGRAGETQYF.

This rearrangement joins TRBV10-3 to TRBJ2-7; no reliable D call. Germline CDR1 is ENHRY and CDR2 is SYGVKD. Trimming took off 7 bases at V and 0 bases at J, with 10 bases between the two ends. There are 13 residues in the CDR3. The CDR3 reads CAINKESSYEQYF. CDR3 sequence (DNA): TGTGCCATCAATAAGGAGAGCTCCTACGAGCAGTACTTC.

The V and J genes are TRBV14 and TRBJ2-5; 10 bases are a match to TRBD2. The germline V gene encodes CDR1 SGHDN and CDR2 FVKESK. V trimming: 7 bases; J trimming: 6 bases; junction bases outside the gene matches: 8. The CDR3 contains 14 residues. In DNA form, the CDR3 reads TGTGCCAGCAACCTAGCGGGAGTCGGCCAGACCCAGTACTTC. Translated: CASNLAGVGQTQYF.

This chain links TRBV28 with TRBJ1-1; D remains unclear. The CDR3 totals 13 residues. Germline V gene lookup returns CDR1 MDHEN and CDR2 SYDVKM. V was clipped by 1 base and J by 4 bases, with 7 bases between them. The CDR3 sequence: CASSLSPITEAFF. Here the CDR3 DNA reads TGTGCCAGCAGTTTATCCCCTATCACTGAAGCTTTCTTT.

The CDR3 DNA reads as TGTGCCAGTAGTCCGAGGACTAGCGGCTCCTACGAGCAGTACTTC. Its protein product is CASSPRTSGSYEQYF. This rearrangement joins TRBV19 to TRBJ2-7, with 10 positions matching TRBD2. With 5 bases clipped from V and 0 bases from J, the junction kept 4 bases outside the gene matches. Per the germline V gene, CDR1 is LNHDA and CDR2 is SQIVND (reference sequence). The CDR3 is made up of 15 amino acids.

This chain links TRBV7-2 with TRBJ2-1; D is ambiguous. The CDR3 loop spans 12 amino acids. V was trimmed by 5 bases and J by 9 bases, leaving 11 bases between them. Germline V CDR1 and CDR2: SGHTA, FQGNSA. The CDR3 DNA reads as TGTGCCAGCAGCGCCCCTAGAGGTGAGCAGTTCTTC. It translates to CASSAPRGEQFF. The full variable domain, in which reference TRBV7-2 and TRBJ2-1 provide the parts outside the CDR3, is GAGVSQSPSNKVTEKGKDVELRCDPISGHTALYWYRQSLGQGLEFLIYFQGNSAPDKSGLPSDRFSAERTGGSVSTLTIQRTQQEDSAVYLCASSAPRGEQFFGPGTRLTVL.

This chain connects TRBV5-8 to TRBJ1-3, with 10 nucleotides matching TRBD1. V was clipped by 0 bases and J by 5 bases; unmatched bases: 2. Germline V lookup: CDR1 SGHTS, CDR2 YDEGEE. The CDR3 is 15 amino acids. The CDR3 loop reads CASSLGGQGRNTIYF. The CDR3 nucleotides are TGTGCCAGCAGCTTGGGGGGACAGGGGAGAAACACCATATATTTT.

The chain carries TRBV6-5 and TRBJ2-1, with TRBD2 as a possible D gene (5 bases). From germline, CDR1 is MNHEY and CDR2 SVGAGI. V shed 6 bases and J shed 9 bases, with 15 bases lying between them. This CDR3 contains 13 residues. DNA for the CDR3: TGTGCCAGCAGCCCCCCTGCGGGCGGTGAGCAGTTCTTC. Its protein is CASSPPAGGEQFF.

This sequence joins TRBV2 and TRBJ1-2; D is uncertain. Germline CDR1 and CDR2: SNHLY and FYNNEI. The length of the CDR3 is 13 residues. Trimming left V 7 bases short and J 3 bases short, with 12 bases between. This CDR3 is CASKAGLDYGYTF. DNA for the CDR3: TGTGCCAGCAAGGCCGGGTTGGACTATGGCTACACCTTC.

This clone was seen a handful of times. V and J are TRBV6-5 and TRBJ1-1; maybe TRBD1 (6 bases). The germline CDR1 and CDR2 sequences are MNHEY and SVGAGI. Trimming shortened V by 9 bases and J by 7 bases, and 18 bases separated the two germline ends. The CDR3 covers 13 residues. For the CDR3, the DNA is TGTGCCAGTCTCCGGGACACAAGAAATGAAGCTTTCTTT. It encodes CASLRDTRNEAFF.

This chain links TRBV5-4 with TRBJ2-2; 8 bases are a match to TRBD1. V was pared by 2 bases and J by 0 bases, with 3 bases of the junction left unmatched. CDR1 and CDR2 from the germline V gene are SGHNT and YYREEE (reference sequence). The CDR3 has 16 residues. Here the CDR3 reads CASSLPGQANTGELFF. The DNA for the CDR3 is TGTGCCAGCAGCTTACCGGGACAGGCGAACACCGGGGAGCTGTTTTTT.

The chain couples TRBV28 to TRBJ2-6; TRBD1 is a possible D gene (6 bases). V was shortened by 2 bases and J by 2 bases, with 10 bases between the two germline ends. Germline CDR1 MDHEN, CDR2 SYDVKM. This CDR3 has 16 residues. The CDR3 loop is CASSLGGGPGANVLTF. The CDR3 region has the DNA TGTGCCAGCAGTTTAGGGGGCGGGCCTGGGGCCAACGTCCTGACTTTC. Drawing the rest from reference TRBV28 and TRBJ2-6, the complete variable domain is DVKVTQSSRYLVKRTGEKVFLECVQDMDHENMFWYRQDPGLGLRLIYFSYDVKMKEKGDIPEGYSVSREKKERFSLILESASTNQTSMYLCASSLGGGPGANVLTFGAGSRLTVL.

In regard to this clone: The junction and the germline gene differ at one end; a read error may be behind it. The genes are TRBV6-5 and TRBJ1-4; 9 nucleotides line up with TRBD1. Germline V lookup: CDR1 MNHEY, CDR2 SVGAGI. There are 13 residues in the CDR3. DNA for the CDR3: TGTGCCAGCAGTTTTCGGACAGGGGCCTCCGCAATTTTT. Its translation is CASSFRTGASAIF.

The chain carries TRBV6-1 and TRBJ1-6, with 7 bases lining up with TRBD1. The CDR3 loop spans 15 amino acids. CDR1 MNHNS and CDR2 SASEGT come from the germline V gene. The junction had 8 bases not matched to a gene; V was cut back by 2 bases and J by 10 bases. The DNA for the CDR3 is TGTGCCAGCAGTGAACAATTACAGGGGAGCTCACCCCTCCACTTT. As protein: CASSEQLQGSSPLHF.

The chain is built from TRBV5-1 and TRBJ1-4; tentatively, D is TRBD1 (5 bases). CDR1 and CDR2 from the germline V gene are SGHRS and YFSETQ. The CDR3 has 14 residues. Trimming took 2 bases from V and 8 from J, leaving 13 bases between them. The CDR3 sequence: CASSLSGEREKLFF. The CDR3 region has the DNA TGCGCCAGCAGCTTATCGGGGGAGAGGGAAAAACTGTTTTTT.

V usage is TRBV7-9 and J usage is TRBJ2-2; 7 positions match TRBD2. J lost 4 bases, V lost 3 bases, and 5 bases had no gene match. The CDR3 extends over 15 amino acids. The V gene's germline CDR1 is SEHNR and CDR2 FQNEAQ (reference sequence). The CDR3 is CASSFGLGGTGELFF. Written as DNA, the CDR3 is TGTGCCAGCAGCTTCGGACTAGGAGGCACCGGGGAGCTGTTTTTT.

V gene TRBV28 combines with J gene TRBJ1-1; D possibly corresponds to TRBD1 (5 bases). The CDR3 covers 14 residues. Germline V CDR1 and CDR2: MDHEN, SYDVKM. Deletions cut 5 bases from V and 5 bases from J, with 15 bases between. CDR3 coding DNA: TGTGCCAGCAGTCCCAGGGTGGAGTCGACTGAAGCTTTCTTT. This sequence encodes CASSPRVESTEAFF. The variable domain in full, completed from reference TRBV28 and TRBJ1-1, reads DVKVTQSSRYLVKRTGEKVFLECVQDMDHENMFWYRQDPGLGLRLIYFSYDVKMKEKGDIPEGYSVSREKKERFSLILESASTNQTSMYLCASSPRVESTEAFFGQGTRLTVV.

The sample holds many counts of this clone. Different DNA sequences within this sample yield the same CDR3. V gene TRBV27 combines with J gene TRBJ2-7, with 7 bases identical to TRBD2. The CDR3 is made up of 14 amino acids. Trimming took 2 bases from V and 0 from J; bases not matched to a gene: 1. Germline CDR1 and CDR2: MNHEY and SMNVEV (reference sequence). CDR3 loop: CASSLAGDSYEQYF. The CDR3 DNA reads TGTGCCAGCAGTTTAGCGGGAGACTCCTACGAGCAGTACTTC.